The 27 T cell receptor beta chains presented below share a single source sample, sequenced in a study of T cell changes during pregnancy in multiple sclerosis (dated by TCRdb to between 2018 and 2021). Receptor libraries were prepared by the immunoSEQ multiplex PCR assay. The table comes from immuneACCESS by way of TCRdb, which keeps in-frame sequences with V and J called. Part of the clones is missing from these tables; in studies checked, under half for an unresolved V gene and the rest for unknown reasons. The sample records 65,000 to 75,000 clones, around nine tenths of which are singletons. The top ten constitute approximately 1.5% of the sample. Source: peripheral blood, taken in the third trimester of pregnancy. The receptors here all came from a female donor in good health, enrolled as a control in a pregnancy study.

Here the CDR3 reads CASSPPAGALDQFF. CDR3 bases: TGTGCCAGCAGCCCGCCGGCAGGGGCCTTGGATCAGTTCTTC. This chain connects TRBV7-9 to TRBJ2-1, with a weak D call TRBD1 (6 bases). Trimming removed 5 bases from V and 13 bases from J, with 21 bases in between. Germline values: CDR1 SEHNR, CDR2 FQNEAQ (reference sequence). The CDR3 contains 14 residues.

The gene calls are TRBV30 and TRBJ2-1; 7 positions agree with TRBD1. This CDR3 has 12 amino acids. The germline CDR1 and CDR2 sequences are GTSNPN and SVGIG (reference sequence). The V gene end was trimmed by 4 bases and the J gene end by 9 bases; junction bases not matched to a gene: 6. The CDR3 reads CAWKGAMGEQFF. CDR3 nucleotides: TGTGCCTGGAAGGGGGCAATGGGTGAGCAGTTCTTC.

The chain uses TRBV30 and TRBJ1-1, with D unclear. This CDR3 comprises 13 residues. The ends were cut back, 0 bases at V and 1 base at J, with 6 bases in the middle. Germline V gene sequence: CDR1 GTSNPN, CDR2 SVGIG (reference sequence). CDR3 coding DNA: TGTGCCTGGAGTGTAAGACAGAACACTGAAGCTTTCTTT. It codes for CAWSVRQNTEAFF.

The rearrangement joins TRBV4-1 to TRBJ2-7, with a tentative D call TRBD2 (6 bases). CDR1 MGHRA and CDR2 YSYEKL come from the germline V gene. The CDR3 runs 19 residues. Trimming removed 0 bases at V and 6 bases at J, with 27 bases between. DNA of the CDR3: TGCGCCAGCAGCCAAGATATTGGACGGGTTCTCGGGAGCTTTGGCGAGCAGTACTTC. Translated: CASSQDIGRVLGSFGEQYF.

The chain is built from TRBV5-6 and TRBJ1-3; D not resolved. This CDR3 has 13 amino acids. V lost 5 bases to trimming and J lost 4 bases, with 10 bases between them. Germline lookup yields CDR1 SGHDT and CDR2 YYEEEE. CDR3 in amino acids: CASRREKGNTIYF. The CDR3 DNA sequence: TGTGCCAGCAGGAGGGAAAAGGGAAACACCATATATTTT. Together with reference TRBV5-6 and TRBJ1-3, the CDR3 gives the full variable domain: DAGVTQSPTHLIKTRGQQVTLRCSPKSGHDTVSWYQQALGQGPQFIFQYYEEEERQRGNFPDRFSGHQFPNYSSELNVNALLLGDSALYLCASRREKGNTIYFGEGSWLTVV.

In DNA form, the CDR3 reads TGTGCCAGCAGCTTAGTACTAGCGGGGGGAGAGCAGTTCTTC. Protein sequence: CASSLVLAGGEQFF. This chain uses TRBV7-9 with TRBJ2-1; 12 bases match TRBD2. Trimming removed 1 base from V and 10 bases from J; junction bases left unmatched: 2. This CDR3 region has 14 residues. Germline V lookup: CDR1 SEHNR, CDR2 FQNEAQ (reference sequence).

The gene calls are TRBV7-9 and TRBJ1-5; perhaps TRBD1 as D (5 bases). Deletions cut 5 bases from V and 3 bases from J, with 17 bases between. Germline-derived CDR1 and CDR2 are SEHNR and FQNEAQ (reference sequence). CDR3 length: 16 residues. The DNA of the CDR3 is TGTGCCAGCAGCGCCCAAGGTAGGACACACAATCAGCCCCAGCATTTT. Encoded protein: CASSAQGRTHNQPQHF.

V and J are TRBV2 and TRBJ2-1, with TRBD2 as a possible D gene (6 bases). Trimming shortened V by 4 bases and J by 5 bases, and 15 bases separated the two germline ends. The CDR3 consists of 15 residues. Germline assignment: CDR1 SNHLY and CDR2 FYNNEI. The CDR3 DNA sequence: TGTGCCAGCAGTGCCGCGCGGGGCCTAAACAATGAGCAGTTCTTC. Translating gives CASSAARGLNNEQFF.

V gene TRBV14 combines with J gene TRBJ1-4, with no clear D. Germline CDR1 and CDR2: SGHDN and FVKESK. CDR3 size: 15 residues. Trimming pared 1 base from V and 7 bases from J, leaving 13 bases between. DNA for the CDR3: TGTGCCAGCAGCCAAGTAGCGGGCTGGAGTGAAAAACTGTTTTTT. Protein sequence: CASSQVAGWSEKLFF.

The rearrangement uses TRBV14 and TRBJ1-3; 7 bases fit TRBD1. This CDR3 region has 16 residues. V lost 3 bases and J lost 3; bases outside the gene matches: 8. The germline gives CDR1 SGHDN, CDR2 FVKESK. The CDR3 protein is CASSHPGQSDGNTIYF. CDR3 DNA: TGTGCCAGCAGCCACCCGGGACAGTCCGATGGAAACACCATATATTTT.

This sequence joins TRBV7-3 and TRBJ2-3; 10 bases align to TRBD1. Germline CDR1 and CDR2: SGHTA and FQGTGA. The ends lost 2 bases at V and 3 bases at J; junction bases unmatched: 2. This CDR3 is 15 amino acids long. CDR3 sequence (DNA): TGTGCCAGCAGCTTATCGGGACAGGGGACAGATACGCAGTATTTT. Its translation is CASSLSGQGTDTQYF.

The chain combines TRBV5-8 with TRBJ1-4; 9 nucleotides match TRBD1. This CDR3 region has 16 residues. Germline V gene lookup returns CDR1 SGHTS and CDR2 YDEGEE. Losses at the gene ends were 4 bases for V and 6 bases for J; bases not matched to a gene: 10. The chain's CDR3 is CASSQGQGLVDEKLFF. In DNA form, the CDR3 reads TGTGCCAGCAGCCAAGGACAGGGGCTTGTGGATGAAAAACTGTTTTTT.

The V call is TRBV11-2, the J call TRBJ2-2; D remains unclear. CDR3 length: 14 amino acids. The germline V and J ends were trimmed by 1 base and 1 base, with 4 bases remaining between them. CDR1 and CDR2 (germline): SGHAT, FQNNGV. CDR3: CASSLAVNTGELFF. The CDR3, as DNA: TGTGCCAGCAGCTTAGCAGTGAACACCGGGGAGCTGTTTTTT.

This clone was picked up one time. The chain recombines TRBV18 with TRBJ1-3; D is possibly TRBD1 (6 bases). The V end lost 3 bases, the J end lost 4 bases, and 16 bases lay between the germline ends. From germline, CDR1 is KGHSH and CDR2 LQKENI. CDR3 length: 16 residues. The CDR3 bases are TGTGCCAGCTCACCCCTGGAGGGGGGGGACGGAAACACCATATATTTT. This translates into CASSPLEGGDGNTIYF. The full variable domain, completed using reference TRBV18 and TRBJ1-3, is NAGVMQNPRHLVRRRGQEARLRCSPMKGHSHVYWYRQLPEEGLKFMVYLQKENIIDESGMPKERFSAEFPKEGPSILRIQQVVRGDSAAYFCASSPLEGGDGNTIYFGEGSWLTVV.

The J gene is TRBJ2-3, the V gene TRBV7-3; tentatively, D is TRBD2 (5 bases). Germline V gene data show CDR1 as SGHTA and CDR2 as FQGTGA. The CDR3 extends over 13 amino acids. The V and J ends lost 5 bases and 8 bases respectively, with 14 bases between them. CDR3 DNA sequence: TGTGCCAGCAGCCAAGCCGGGAAAACTACGCAGTATTTT. Protein product: CASSQAGKTTQYF.

This clone turned up a few times. Germline is not matched at one junction end, which may reflect a read error. This CDR3 is CASRIQGAGQPQHF. DNA for the CDR3: TGTGCCAGTCGTATACAGGGGGCTGGTCAGCCCCAGCATTTT. The chain carries TRBV19 and TRBJ1-5, with 9 bases aligning to TRBD1. The CDR3 has 14 residues. Germline V CDR1 and CDR2: LNHDA, SQIVND (reference sequence).

This clone was observed once. The chain employs TRBV6-5 and TRBJ2-3; TRBD2 aligns across 8 bases. Germline V CDR1 and CDR2: MNHEY, SVGAGI. The CDR3 runs to 15 residues. Losses at the gene ends were 4 bases for V and 2 bases for J; bases not matched to a gene: 5. Written as DNA, the CDR3 is TGTGCCAGCAGTTGGCGGGGGGCCCACACAGATACGCAGTATTTT. It is translated as CASSWRGAHTDTQYF.

The chain employs TRBV4-3 and TRBJ2-2; 9 nucleotides agree with TRBD2. CDR1 LGHNA and CDR2 YSLEER come from the germline V gene. Trimming took 0 bases from V and 6 from J; bases not matched to a gene: 17. This CDR3 region has 20 residues. The CDR3, as DNA: TGCGCCAGCAGCCAAGAGAGGAAGAGCGGGGGGCTTGGTTGGGCCGGGGAGCTGTTTTTT. The encoded protein is CASSQERKSGGLGWAGELFF.

The rearrangement links TRBV27 to TRBJ1-5; D may be TRBD1 (5 bases). V was pared by 0 bases and J by 3 bases, with 9 bases between. The germline V gene encodes CDR1 MNHEY and CDR2 SMNVEV (reference sequence). The CDR3 is 15 residues long. The CDR3 sequence is CASSLSWTNNQPQHF. In DNA, the CDR3 is TGTGCCAGCAGTTTATCGTGGACAAACAATCAGCCCCAGCATTTT.

V and J are TRBV19 and TRBJ2-6; TRBD1 matches 9 bases. The V gene end was trimmed by 1 base and the J gene end by 10 bases; junction bases not matched to a gene: 2. The CDR3 length is 14 residues. Looked up from germline, CDR1 is LNHDA and CDR2 is SQIVND (reference sequence). The CDR3 is CASSIGTGVNVLTF. The CDR3 bases are TGTGCCAGTAGTATAGGGACAGGGGTTAACGTCCTGACTTTC. Using reference TRBV19 and TRBJ2-6 for the parts outside the CDR3, the full variable domain is DGGITQSPKYLFRKEGQNVTLSCEQNLNHDAMYWYRQDPGQGLRLIYYSQIVNDFQKGDIAEGYSVSREKKESFPLTVTSAQKNPTAFYLCASSIGTGVNVLTFGAGSRLTVL.

The chain has TRBV6-1 and TRBJ2-3, with 7 bases fitting TRBD2. Germline V lookup: CDR1 MNHNS, CDR2 SASEGT. The CDR3 consists of 16 residues. The trim removed 1 base at V and 2 bases at J, leaving 6 bases unmatched. CDR3 nucleotide sequence: TGTGCCAGCAGTGAAGTCTCGGGGGGACTCACAGATACGCAGTATTTT. Its protein product is CASSEVSGGLTDTQYF.

The chain employs TRBV19 and TRBJ2-5, with 8 positions matching TRBD2. V lost 3 bases to trimming and J lost 13 bases; unmatched junction nucleotides: 7. The germline CDR1 and CDR2 sequences are LNHDA and SQIVND (reference sequence). The CDR3 totals 12 residues. DNA of the CDR3: TGTGCCAGTAGTATCGGGAGGGACCCGCCGTACTTC. Translating it yields CASSIGRDPPYF.

V and J are TRBV6-5 and TRBJ2-5; the match to TRBD1 covers 8 bases. The J call is in doubt because the DNA end fits TRBJ2-7 better. The germline gives CDR1 MNHEY, CDR2 SVGAGI. This CDR3 contains 13 residues. The CDR3 loop reads CASSRGQGDEQYF. The CDR3 region has the DNA TGTGCCAGCTCCAGAGGACAGGGTGACGAGCAGTACTTC.

The chain combines TRBV7-9 with TRBJ1-4; 9 bases are a match to TRBD1. With V trimmed by 1 base and J by 10 bases, 4 bases remained unmatched. The CDR3 has 14 amino acids. The germline CDR1 and CDR2 sequences are SEHNR and FQNEAQ (reference sequence). The CDR3 reads CASSLGDRGGKLFF. The CDR3 nucleotides read TGTGCCAGCAGCTTAGGAGACAGGGGGGGAAAACTGTTTTTT. The full variable domain, in which reference TRBV7-9 and TRBJ1-4 provide the parts outside the CDR3, is DTGVSQNPRHKITKRGQNVTFRCDPISEHNRLYWYRQTLGQGPEFLTYFQNEAQLEKSRLLSDRFSAERPKGSFSTLEIQRTEQGDSAMYLCASSLGDRGGKLFFGSGTQLSVL.

The rearrangement uses TRBV21-1 and TRBJ1-2. TRBV21-1 is designated a pseudogene. The CDR3 is 13 amino acids. Written as DNA, the CDR3 is TGTGCCAGCAGCAAGCAAGGAGAGTATGGCTACACCTTC. This codes for CASSKQGEYGYTF.

This clone was seen just once. The chain carries TRBV6-4 and TRBJ1-1, with D hard to call. The V gene lost 6 bases and the J gene lost 1 base, with 12 bases spanning the gap. The germline CDR1 and CDR2 sequences are MRHNA and SNTAGT. The CDR3 has 14 amino acids. CDR3 loop: CASRLDGKNTEAFF. The CDR3 bases are TGTGCCAGCAGATTGGACGGGAAGAACACTGAAGCTTTCTTT.

This chain connects TRBV5-4 to TRBJ2-7; D gene unclear. Between the trimmed V and J ends, which lost 2 bases and 2 bases, there was a span of 5 bases. The CDR3 totals 12 residues. Germline values: CDR1 SGHNT, CDR2 YYREEE (reference sequence). CDR3 in amino acids: CASSFDTYEQYF. The CDR3 DNA reads TGTGCCAGCAGCTTTGACACCTACGAGCAGTACTTC.